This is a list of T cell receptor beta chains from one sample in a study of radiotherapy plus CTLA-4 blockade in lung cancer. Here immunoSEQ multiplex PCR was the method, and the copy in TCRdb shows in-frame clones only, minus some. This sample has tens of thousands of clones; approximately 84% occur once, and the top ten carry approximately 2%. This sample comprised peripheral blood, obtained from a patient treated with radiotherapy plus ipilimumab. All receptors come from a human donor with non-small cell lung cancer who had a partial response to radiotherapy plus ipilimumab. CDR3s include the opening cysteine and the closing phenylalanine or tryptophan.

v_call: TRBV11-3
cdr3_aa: CASSLASGGTRETQYF

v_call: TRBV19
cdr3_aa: CASTNTDTYGYTF

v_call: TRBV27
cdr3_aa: CASRGDYPLSTDTQYF

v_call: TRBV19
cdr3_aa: CASSMTRTKGSNQPQHF

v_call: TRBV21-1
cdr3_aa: CASSKSIWRNNQPQHF

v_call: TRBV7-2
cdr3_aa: CASSSRTNYGYTF

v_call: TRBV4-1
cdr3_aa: CASSQDPGGSTDTRYF

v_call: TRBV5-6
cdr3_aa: CASSKERYGYTF

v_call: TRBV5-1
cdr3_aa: CASSVQENTEAFF

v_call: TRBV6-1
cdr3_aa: CASNPTAKETQYF

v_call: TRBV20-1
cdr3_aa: CSGDRATEAFF

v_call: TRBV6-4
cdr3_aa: CASSYMGAPGNTIYF

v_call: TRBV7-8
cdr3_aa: CASSLGRDEQFF

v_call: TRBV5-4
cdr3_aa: CASTLTPRQGRNSPLHF

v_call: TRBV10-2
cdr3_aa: CASSVKGTGEAFF

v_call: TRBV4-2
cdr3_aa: CASSPSGTGNTEAFF

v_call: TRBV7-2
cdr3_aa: CASSPGQGFPIAKNIQYF

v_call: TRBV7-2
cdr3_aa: CASSGGVGTEAFF

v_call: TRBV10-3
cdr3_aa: CAISESISGSTDTQYF

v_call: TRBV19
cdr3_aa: CALKPTTGSNQPQHF

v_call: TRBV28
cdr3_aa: CASSLDRGSYGYTF

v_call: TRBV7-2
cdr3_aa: CASSLSRESTDTQYF

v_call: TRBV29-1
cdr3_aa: CSVEDRGEAEAFF

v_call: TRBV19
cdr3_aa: CASSVTEQQFF

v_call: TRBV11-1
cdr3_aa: CASSLAGRGTEAFF

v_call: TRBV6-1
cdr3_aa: CATWTGDNQPQHF

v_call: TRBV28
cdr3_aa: CASIGGGELNNEQFF

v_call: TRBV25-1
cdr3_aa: CASSETGSSYEQYF

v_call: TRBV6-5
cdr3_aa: CASRLSTGNGYTF

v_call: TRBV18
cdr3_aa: CASSPMAGNYEQYF

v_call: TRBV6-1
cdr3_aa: CASREGPWVGYTF

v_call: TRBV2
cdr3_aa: CASSVDRSAYGYTF

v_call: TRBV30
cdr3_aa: CAWSWVGDSEAFF

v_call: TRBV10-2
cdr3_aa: CASSERASGKHEQFF

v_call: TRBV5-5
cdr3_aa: CASSPTWEEQFF

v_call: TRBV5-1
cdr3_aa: CASSLRTGNIVTEAFF

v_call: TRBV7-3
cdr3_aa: CASSPGLAGGPHTNTGELFF

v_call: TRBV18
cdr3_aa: CASSTDSSYEQYF

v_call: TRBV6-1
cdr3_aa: CASSVSGAGELFF

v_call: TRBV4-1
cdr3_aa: CASSLRGTAGGAAGELFF